Listed below are T cell receptor beta chains from one sample, sequenced in a study of T cell responses to AZD1222 COVID-19 vaccine. Sequencing used immunoSEQ multiplex PCR; TCRdb keeps in-frame clones, though not all of them. The data show about 88,000 clones, 85% to 90% seen once. The material was peripheral blood, obtained on day 0 of AZD1222 vaccination. The receptors come from an adult in good health. The CDR3 runs from the conserved cysteine through the conserved F or W. The order of the fields is D gene, J gene, V gene, clone size, CDR3 protein, CDR3 DNA. D genes are given only for firm matches. Clone size is given for some rows only: seen once, a few or many times, or a class if the clone is expanded.

d_call: -; j_call: TRBJ2-3; v_call: TRBV5-1; clone_size: -; cdr3_aa: CASGVRADTQYF; cdr3_nt: TGCGCCAGCGGTGTCCGGGCGGATACGCAGTATTTT
d_call: TRBD1; j_call: TRBJ1-3; v_call: TRBV25-1; clone_size: -; cdr3_aa: CASGGQGYGNTIYF; cdr3_nt: TGTGCCAGCGGGGGACAGGGATATGGAAACACCATATATTTT
d_call: TRBD1; j_call: TRBJ1-2; v_call: TRBV28; clone_size: once; cdr3_aa: CASSTGGVGYTF; cdr3_nt: TGTGCCAGCAGCACAGGGGGCGTGGGCTACACCTTC
d_call: -; j_call: TRBJ1-1; v_call: TRBV10-3; clone_size: -; cdr3_aa: CAISESGETRKAFF; cdr3_nt: TGTGCCATCAGTGAGTCTGGAGAGACCAGGAAAGCTTTCTTT
d_call: -; j_call: TRBJ2-1; v_call: TRBV4-1; clone_size: -; cdr3_aa: CASSQVGGTGGRQFF; cdr3_nt: TGCGCCAGCAGCCAAGTGGGCGGCACCGGGGGGCGGCAGTTCTTC
d_call: TRBD1; j_call: TRBJ1-2; v_call: TRBV10-3; clone_size: -; cdr3_aa: CAISETGGIGGYTF; cdr3_nt: TGTGCCATCAGTGAGACAGGGGGCATTGGTGGCTACACCTTC
d_call: -; j_call: TRBJ1-2; v_call: TRBV5-1; clone_size: -; cdr3_aa: CASRHTGPGGGYTF; cdr3_nt: TGCGCCAGCAGACATACAGGGCCCGGCGGGGGCTACACCTTC
d_call: TRBD1; j_call: TRBJ1-3; v_call: TRBV2; clone_size: -; cdr3_aa: CASTLGPGGPGNTIYF; cdr3_nt: TGTGCCAGCACTCTCGGGCCAGGGGGCCCTGGAAACACCATATATTTT
d_call: -; j_call: TRBJ1-3; v_call: TRBV6-1; clone_size: -; cdr3_aa: CASNPGWASGNTIYF; cdr3_nt: TGTGCCAGCAACCCCGGGTGGGCCTCTGGAAACACCATATATTTT
d_call: TRBD2; j_call: TRBJ2-3; v_call: TRBV10-2; clone_size: -; cdr3_aa: CASSQTATSGTTDTQYF; cdr3_nt: TGCGCCAGCAGTCAAACCGCGACTAGCGGGACCACAGATACGCAGTATTTT
d_call: TRBD1; j_call: TRBJ2-2; v_call: TRBV28; clone_size: -; cdr3_aa: CASSLVAGGETGELFF; cdr3_nt: TGTGCCAGCAGTTTAGTCGCAGGGGGCGAAACCGGGGAGCTGTTTTTT
d_call: -; j_call: TRBJ2-3; v_call: TRBV27; clone_size: -; cdr3_aa: CASKGLGTQYF; cdr3_nt: TGTGCCAGCAAGGGGCTAGGTACGCAGTATTTT
d_call: -; j_call: TRBJ2-3; v_call: TRBV30; clone_size: -; cdr3_aa: CAWSILFTDTQYF; cdr3_nt: TGTGCCTGGAGTATACTCTTCACAGATACGCAGTATTTT
d_call: TRBD2; j_call: TRBJ2-1; v_call: TRBV3-1/TRBV3-2; clone_size: -; cdr3_aa: CASSQDIAGWDEQFF; cdr3_nt: TGTGCCAGCAGCCAAGATATAGCGGGGTGGGATGAGCAGTTCTTC
d_call: -; j_call: TRBJ1-6; v_call: TRBV27; clone_size: -; cdr3_aa: CASRRFGDSPLHF; cdr3_nt: TGTGCCAGCAGGCGGTTTGGGGATTCACCCCTCCACTTT
d_call: -; j_call: TRBJ2-5; v_call: TRBV29-1; clone_size: once; cdr3_aa: CSVKGGSQYQETQYF; cdr3_nt: TGCAGCGTCAAAGGAGGGTCCCAGTACCAAGAGACCCAGTACTTC
d_call: -; j_call: TRBJ2-3; v_call: TRBV5-1; clone_size: -; cdr3_aa: CASSFGGTDTQYF; cdr3_nt: TGCGCCAGCAGCTTCGGTGGCACAGATACGCAGTATTTT
d_call: TRBD1; j_call: TRBJ1-5; v_call: TRBV6-2/TRBV6-3; clone_size: -; cdr3_aa: CASSYSGRQGNQPQHF; cdr3_nt: TGTGCCAGCAGTTACTCTGGGAGACAGGGGAATCAGCCCCAGCATTTT
d_call: -; j_call: TRBJ1-5; v_call: TRBV24-1; clone_size: -; cdr3_aa: CATSDLSCPLAEDPKYQPQHF; cdr3_nt: TGTGCCACCAGTGATTTGTCCTGTCCCCTCGCCGAGGACCCTAAATATCAGCCCCAGCATTTT
d_call: -; j_call: TRBJ1-1; v_call: TRBV18; clone_size: -; cdr3_aa: CASSTSSNTEAFF; cdr3_nt: TGTGCCAGCTCAACATCGTCGAACACTGAAGCTTTCTTT
d_call: -; j_call: TRBJ1-5; v_call: TRBV6-1; clone_size: -; cdr3_aa: CASSEIVRGEIRDQPQHF; cdr3_nt: TGTGCCAGCAGTGAAATTGTCCGAGGGGAAATAAGGGATCAGCCCCAGCATTTT
d_call: -; j_call: TRBJ1-4; v_call: TRBV15; clone_size: -; cdr3_aa: CATSNGAQKLFF; cdr3_nt: TGTGCCACCAGCAATGGGGCACAAAAACTGTTTTTT
d_call: -; j_call: TRBJ2-4; v_call: TRBV25-1; clone_size: -; cdr3_aa: CASIGLKNIQYF; cdr3_nt: TGTGCCAGCATAGGACTCAAAAACATTCAGTACTTC
d_call: -; j_call: TRBJ1-3; v_call: TRBV6-5; clone_size: -; cdr3_aa: CASSYSIFGNTIYF; cdr3_nt: TGTGCCAGCAGTTACTCGATATTTGGAAACACCATATATTTT
d_call: -; j_call: TRBJ1-2; v_call: TRBV18; clone_size: -; cdr3_aa: CASSPRTAEVSTF; cdr3_nt: TGTGCCAGCTCGCCGAGGACAGCGGAGGTATCCACCTTC
d_call: -; j_call: TRBJ1-5; v_call: TRBV18; clone_size: -; cdr3_aa: CASSPNPGGQPQHF; cdr3_nt: TGTGCCAGCTCACCGAACCCCGGGGGGCAGCCCCAGCATTTT
d_call: TRBD2; j_call: TRBJ2-7; v_call: TRBV11-3; clone_size: -; cdr3_aa: CASSFGTSGYEQYF; cdr3_nt: TGTGCCAGCAGCTTCGGGACTAGCGGCTACGAGCAGTACTTC
d_call: -; j_call: TRBJ1-2; v_call: TRBV6-2/TRBV6-3; clone_size: -; cdr3_aa: CASSWAFYGYTF; cdr3_nt: TGTGCCAGCAGCTGGGCCTTCTATGGCTACACCTTC
d_call: -; j_call: TRBJ1-4; v_call: TRBV2; clone_size: -; cdr3_aa: CASRAGRLATNEKLFF; cdr3_nt: TGTGCCAGCAGGGCAGGGCGCCTAGCAACTAATGAAAAACTGTTTTTT
d_call: -; j_call: TRBJ1-1; v_call: TRBV6-5; clone_size: once; cdr3_aa: CASSYLGGLNTEAFF; cdr3_nt: TGTGCCAGCAGTTACCTCGGGGGACTGAACACTGAAGCTTTCTTT
d_call: -; j_call: TRBJ1-1; v_call: TRBV19; clone_size: -; cdr3_aa: CASSATGPMNTEAFF; cdr3_nt: TGTGCCAGTAGTGCCACAGGGCCGATGAACACTGAAGCTTTCTTT